A selection of T cell receptor beta chains follows, all from one sample in a study of Ad26.COV2.S vaccination and SARS-CoV-2 variants. Sequenced by immunoSEQ multiplex PCR; TCRdb stores in-frame clones only, minus some. The sample records roughly 420,000 clones, 88% being singletons. The sequenced sample was peripheral blood, obtained in a trial of Ad26.COV2.S vaccine versus placebo. The receptors were sampled from a person aged 18-65 years who received the Ad26.COV2.S COVID-19 vaccine or a placebo. Each CDR3 is given with its conserved first and last residue. Each record gives: D gene, J gene, clone size, V gene, CDR3 protein, CDR3 DNA. A D gene is named only where the DNA matches it firmly. Not all rows give a size; the values are once, few, many and, for expanded clones, a class.

D: NA; J: TRBJ1-4; size: NA; V: TRBV10-3; CDR3: CAISESRGWEEKLFF; DNA: TGTGCCATCAGTGAGTCCAGGGGATGGGAAGAAAAACTGTTTTTT
D: NA; J: TRBJ2-3; size: NA; V: TRBV7-6; CDR3: CASSPTPLGTDTQYF; DNA: TGTGCCAGCAGTCCGACGCCCCTCGGCACAGATACGCAGTATTTT
D: NA; J: TRBJ2-7; size: NA; V: TRBV28; CDR3: CASSSLEGYEQYF; DNA: TGTGCCAGCAGTTCTCTGGAGGGCTACGAGCAGTACTTC
D: TRBD1; J: TRBJ1-1; size: NA; V: TRBV11-3; CDR3: CASSSRTTGEEAFF; DNA: TGTGCCAGCAGCTCCCGGACGACAGGGGAAGAAGCTTTCTTT
D: TRBD2; J: TRBJ2-1; size: NA; V: TRBV6-6; CDR3: CASSYSPTSSYNEQFF; DNA: TGTGCCAGCAGTTACTCCCCGACTAGCAGCTACAATGAGCAGTTCTTC
D: NA; J: TRBJ2-3; size: once; V: TRBV18; CDR3: CASSLGQITDTQYF; DNA: TGTGCCAGCTCACTTGGACAAATCACAGATACGCAGTATTTT
D: TRBD1; J: TRBJ1-5; size: NA; V: TRBV4-1; CDR3: CASSPQGPNQPQHF; DNA: TGCGCCAGCAGCCCACAGGGGCCCAATCAGCCCCAGCATTTT
D: NA; J: TRBJ2-5; size: once; V: TRBV30; CDR3: CAWGPRAQYF; DNA: TGTGCCTGGGGGCCGAGGGCCCAGTACTTC
D: NA; J: TRBJ2-7; size: NA; V: TRBV5-1; CDR3: CASSRGAYEQYF; DNA: TGCGCCAGCAGCAGGGGGGCCTACGAGCAGTACTTC
D: TRBD1; J: TRBJ2-7; size: few; V: TRBV6-5; CDR3: CASSLGQGSDEQYF; DNA: TGTGCCAGCAGCCTGGGACAGGGGAGTGACGAGCAGTACTTC
D: NA; J: TRBJ2-7; size: NA; V: TRBV5-1; CDR3: CASSPAEESSYEQYF; DNA: TGCGCCAGCAGCCCAGCAGAGGAAAGCTCCTACGAGCAGTACTTC
D: TRBD1; J: TRBJ1-3; size: NA; V: TRBV28; CDR3: CASSLSGGALRNTIYF; DNA: TGTGCCAGCAGCTTATCAGGGGGGGCTCTAAGAAACACCATATATTTT
D: NA; J: TRBJ1-1; size: NA; V: TRBV27; CDR3: CASSFTIGTPEAFF; DNA: TGTGCCAGCAGTTTTACCATAGGGACGCCTGAAGCTTTCTTT
D: NA; J: TRBJ1-2; size: NA; V: TRBV21-1; CDR3: CASSKGVGESGRPNYGYTF; DNA: TGTGCCAGCAGCAAAGGGGTTGGGGAATCAGGGCGCCCTAACTATGGCTACACCTTC
D: TRBD1; J: TRBJ2-7; size: NA; V: TRBV12-3/TRBV12-4; CDR3: CASTQGAGEQYF; DNA: TGTGCCAGCACACAGGGGGCAGGGGAGCAGTACTTC
D: TRBD2; J: TRBJ2-7; size: NA; V: TRBV4-1; CDR3: CASSQEDTSGGGEQYF; DNA: TGCGCCAGCAGCCAAGAGGATACTAGCGGGGGAGGGGAGCAGTACTTC
D: TRBD1; J: TRBJ2-5; size: once; V: TRBV5-1; CDR3: CASSGGQGGEETQYF; DNA: TGCGCCAGCAGCGGGGGACAGGGAGGGGAAGAGACCCAGTACTTC
D: TRBD2; J: TRBJ2-1; size: few; V: TRBV6-5; CDR3: CASSYTTSGGHEQFF; DNA: TGTGCCAGCAGTTACACGACTAGCGGGGGGCATGAGCAGTTCTTC
D: TRBD1; J: TRBJ1-5; size: few; V: TRBV19; CDR3: CASSIRTGGMGNQPQHF; DNA: TGTGCCAGTAGTATCAGGACAGGGGGCATGGGCAATCAGCCCCAGCATTTT
D: NA; J: TRBJ2-1; size: NA; V: TRBV7-8; CDR3: CASSFVDNEQFF; DNA: TGTGCCAGCAGCTTCGTGGACAATGAGCAGTTCTTC
D: NA; J: TRBJ1-1; size: NA; V: TRBV19; CDR3: CASSKLGLWNTEAFF; DNA: TGTGCCAGTAGTAAGCTGGGGTTATGGAACACTGAAGCTTTCTTT
D: NA; J: TRBJ1-5; size: NA; V: TRBV7-9; CDR3: CASSRGNQPQHF; DNA: TGTGCCAGCAGCCGGGGCAATCAGCCCCAGCATTTT
D: TRBD2; J: TRBJ2-5; size: NA; V: TRBV5-4; CDR3: CASSLAGAQETQYF; DNA: TGTGCCAGCAGCTTAGCGGGGGCGCAAGAGACCCAGTACTTC
D: NA; J: TRBJ2-7; size: NA; V: TRBV30; CDR3: CAWRPKDSYEQYF; DNA: TGTGCCTGGAGGCCAAAGGACAGCTACGAGCAGTACTTC
D: TRBD2; J: TRBJ2-3; size: NA; V: TRBV9; CDR3: CASSVLSGGAGGDTQYF; DNA: TGTGCCAGCAGCGTCCTTAGCGGGGGGGCCGGGGGAGATACGCAGTATTTT
D: TRBD1; J: TRBJ2-1; size: NA; V: TRBV29-1; CDR3: CSVEDPETGRMDEQFF; DNA: TGCAGCGTTGAAGATCCTGAGACAGGGCGTATGGATGAGCAGTTCTTC
D: NA; J: TRBJ1-1; size: NA; V: TRBV6-4; CDR3: CASILDRTLNTEAFF; DNA: TGTGCCAGCATCCTGGACAGAACCCTGAACACTGAAGCTTTCTTT
D: NA; J: TRBJ2-6; size: once; V: TRBV2; CDR3: CASRGTGKSGANVLTF; DNA: TGTGCCAGCAGGGGAACAGGGAAGTCTGGGGCCAACGTCCTGACTTTC
D: TRBD2; J: TRBJ2-3; size: NA; V: TRBV3-1/TRBV3-2; CDR3: CASSQLAGGVGNTQYF; DNA: TGTGCCAGCAGCCAACTAGCGGGGGGGGTCGGAAATACGCAGTATTTT
D: TRBD2; J: TRBJ2-5; size: once; V: TRBV6-5; CDR3: CASRISGGAAATQYF; DNA: TGTGCCAGCAGGATTAGCGGGGGGGCCGCAGCGACCCAGTACTTC
D: TRBD2; J: TRBJ2-3; size: NA; V: TRBV7-9; CDR3: CASSFRLAGAADTQYF; DNA: TGTGCCAGCAGCTTCCGACTAGCGGGGGCCGCGGATACGCAGTATTTT
D: NA; J: TRBJ2-7; size: NA; V: TRBV28; CDR3: CASSPAGLEQYF; DNA: TGTGCCAGCAGTCCCGCGGGTCTCGAGCAGTACTTC
D: NA; J: TRBJ2-7; size: NA; V: TRBV6-5; CDR3: CASSSFKLEQYF; DNA: TGTGCCAGCAGTTCCTTTAAGCTCGAGCAGTACTTC
D: TRBD2; J: TRBJ2-1; size: NA; V: TRBV18; CDR3: CASSPGTSGEQFF; DNA: TGTGCCAGCTCACCTGGGACTAGCGGTGAGCAGTTCTTC
D: NA; J: TRBJ2-5; size: NA; V: TRBV10-3; CDR3: CAISELWGPETQYF; DNA: TGTGCCATCAGTGAGTTGTGGGGGCCAGAGACCCAGTACTTC
D: NA; J: TRBJ1-1; size: few; V: TRBV28; CDR3: CASSFISSEAFF; DNA: TGTGCCAGCAGTTTTATCAGTTCTGAAGCTTTCTTT
D: NA; J: TRBJ1-1; size: once; V: TRBV4-3; CDR3: CASSQDGGTNTEAFF; DNA: TGCGCCAGCAGCCAAGACGGCGGAACTAACACTGAAGCTTTCTTT
D: TRBD2; J: TRBJ2-1; size: NA; V: TRBV7-9; CDR3: CASSSGVFHNEQFF; DNA: TGTGCCAGCAGTAGCGGGGTCTTCCACAATGAGCAGTTCTTC
D: NA; J: TRBJ2-1; size: NA; V: TRBV5-6; CDR3: CASSLAAGFTFNEQFF; DNA: TGTGCCAGCAGCTTGGCCGCGGGGTTCACATTCAATGAGCAGTTCTTC
D: TRBD1; J: TRBJ1-2; size: NA; V: TRBV28; CDR3: CASTYQTGVGYTF; DNA: TGTGCCAGCACCTACCAAACAGGGGTAGGCTACACCTTC
D: NA; J: TRBJ2-5; size: NA; V: TRBV12-3/TRBV12-4; CDR3: CASSYSEETQYF; DNA: TGTGCCAGCAGTTACAGTGAAGAGACCCAGTACTTC
D: TRBD1; J: TRBJ2-7; size: once; V: TRBV9; CDR3: CASSEGTGGFGSYEQYF; DNA: TGTGCCAGCAGCGAAGGGACAGGGGGCTTCGGCTCCTACGAGCAGTACTTC
D: NA; J: TRBJ1-1; size: NA; V: TRBV10-3; CDR3: CAIRQEGGGWSTEAFF; DNA: TGTGCCATCAGGCAAGAGGGGGGCGGGTGGAGCACTGAAGCTTTCTTT
D: NA; J: TRBJ1-3; size: NA; V: TRBV6-5; CDR3: CASSSPGNTIYF; DNA: TGTGCCAGCAGTTCGCCCGGGAACACCATATATTTT
D: NA; J: TRBJ1-6; size: NA; V: TRBV4-2; CDR3: CASSLLRGQYNSPLHF; DNA: TGTGCCAGCAGCCTCCTCCGGGGACAATATAATTCACCCCTCCACTTT
D: NA; J: TRBJ2-7; size: NA; V: TRBV6-2/TRBV6-3; CDR3: CASSRYRQRISYEQYF; DNA: TGTGCCAGCAGCCGATACCGCCAGCGAATCTCCTACGAGCAGTACTTC
D: TRBD1; J: TRBJ2-5; size: once; V: TRBV6-2/TRBV6-3; CDR3: CASSRTGGSETQYF; DNA: TGTGCCAGCAGTCGGACAGGGGGCTCGGAGACCCAGTACTTC
D: NA; J: TRBJ1-5; size: NA; V: TRBV18; CDR3: CASSPGDSNQPQHF; DNA: TGTGCCAGCTCACCAGGGGATAGCAATCAGCCCCAGCATTTT
D: NA; J: TRBJ2-7; size: NA; V: TRBV5-8; CDR3: CASSYGTAYEQYF; DNA: TGTGCCAGCAGCTACGGGACGGCATACGAGCAGTACTTC
D: NA; J: TRBJ1-1; size: NA; V: TRBV15; CDR3: CATSNRMNTEAFF; DNA: TGTGCCACCAGCAACAGGATGAACACTGAAGCTTTCTTT
D: TRBD1; J: TRBJ2-7; size: NA; V: TRBV6-5; CDR3: CASSKGQQVYEQYF; DNA: TGTGCCAGCAGTAAGGGACAGCAGGTCTACGAGCAGTACTTC
D: TRBD1; J: TRBJ2-5; size: NA; V: TRBV24-1; CDR3: CATSGDRAVGTQYF; DNA: TGTGCCACCAGTGGCGACAGGGCGGTGGGGACCCAGTACTTC
D: NA; J: TRBJ2-7; size: NA; V: TRBV4-2; CDR3: CASSLKGASYEQYF; DNA: TGTGCCAGCAGCCTCAAGGGCGCTTCCTACGAGCAGTACTTC
D: NA; J: TRBJ1-1; size: NA; V: TRBV11-2; CDR3: CASSPYPEGNFLHTEAFF; DNA: TGTGCCAGCAGCCCCTATCCCGAGGGAAACTTTCTTCACACTGAAGCTTTCTTT
D: NA; J: TRBJ2-3; size: NA; V: TRBV28; CDR3: CASSLPLGGTDTQYF; DNA: TGTGCCAGCAGCCTACCTTTAGGGGGCACAGATACGCAGTATTTT